This T cell receptor beta chain was sequenced during a study of blood T cell repertoires in COVID-19 (TCRdb year 2020). For context, the study as a whole: Samples from collaborators originated in the United States, Italy and Spain and spanned both the acute and convalescent phases of COVID-19. The material from the prospective study consisted of cDNA or gDNA derived from T cells, B-cell-depleted T cells, or PBMCs. Subjects who had been exposed to COVID-19, were actively infected with it, or had recovered from it provided the deeply sampled blood TCRbeta repertoires that made up the dataset. A freely available public database, intended as a resource for researchers studying the immune response to SARS-CoV-2, is where the repertoires were released. Samples came from the ongoing ImmuneRACE study (first 160 participants) plus 1,254 subjects from 6 global collaborators. A de-identified subject ID, COVID-19 status, age in years and sex were almost always included in the sample metadata. Where available, HLA class I and class II types were obtained from metadata supplied by the sample provider rather than from assay-based typing.

There are 14 amino acids in the CDR3, from cysteine to phenylalanine inclusive. CDR3 DNA only is kept here, 42 bases in frame from base 1. The germline V gene gives CDR1 as SGHDT and CDR2 as YYEEEE. V loses 4 bases of germline sequence and J loses 5 bases, and the interval between the two ends is 12 bases. Overall study outcomes, separate from this receptor: How much clinical and demographic metadata was included differed by source and by participant, and the metadata was provided uncurated.

Collaborating institutions collected whole blood in K2EDTA tubes following their own protocols. For TCRbeta analysis, collaborators shipped samples as frozen whole blood, isolated PBMCs, or DNA extracted from either of those sample types. As regards this clone: The antigen this receptor binds is unknown. No qualities accompany the bases; no much larger clone lies one base away.

TCRbeta CDR3 regions were amplified from genomic DNA using the immunoSEQ Assay, a bias-controlled multiplex PCR. The study's own analysis went as follows. The number of nucleated cells in each sample was estimated by amplification of reference gene primers within the assay. To quantify the absolute abundance of each unique TCRbeta CDR3 rearrangement, sequence reads were collapsed and filtered. For each sample, productive Simpson clonality was calculated as the square root of Simpson's diversity index over productive rearrangements. Sourced from immuneACCESS, this table was stored by TCRdb with only in-frame sequences that have V and J called. A share of the clones is absent; for the studies checked, an unresolved V gene accounts for under half, and the remainder has no known explanation. D and trimming come from the DNA, and the V and J calls and clone size come from that table. The sample yields roughly 65,000 clones; about 81% were counted once. The biggest ten clones account for 15% to 19% of the sample.

This TCR was sampled from an elderly man with acute or convalescent COVID-19. Source material: peripheral blood. The rearrangement combines TRBV5-6 with TRBJ1-4, with no confidently assigned D gene. The CDR3 loop reads CASSRGYGNEKLFF. The nucleotides are TGTGCCAGCAGCCGCGGGTACGGGAATGAAAAACTGTTTTTT.